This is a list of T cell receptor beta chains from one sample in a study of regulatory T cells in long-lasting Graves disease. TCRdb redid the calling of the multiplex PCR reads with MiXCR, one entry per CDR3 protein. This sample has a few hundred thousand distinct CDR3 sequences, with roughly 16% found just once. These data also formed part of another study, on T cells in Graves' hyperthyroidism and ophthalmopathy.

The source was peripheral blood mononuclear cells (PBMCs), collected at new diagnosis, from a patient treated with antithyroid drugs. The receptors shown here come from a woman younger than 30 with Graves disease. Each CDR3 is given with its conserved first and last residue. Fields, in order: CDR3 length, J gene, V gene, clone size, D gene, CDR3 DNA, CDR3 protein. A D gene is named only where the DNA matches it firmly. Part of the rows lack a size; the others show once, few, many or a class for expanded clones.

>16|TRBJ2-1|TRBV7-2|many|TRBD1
TGTGCCAGCAGCTGGACAGGCTCAACTTCCTACAATGAGCAGTTCTTC
CASSWTGSTSYNEQFF
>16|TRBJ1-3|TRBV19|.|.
TGTGCCAGTACCTTTGGAGAGATTCTCTCTGGAAACACCATATATTTT
CASTFGEILSGNTIYF
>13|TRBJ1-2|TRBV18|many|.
TGTGCCAGCTCACCGTCGGACAGCTATGGCTACACCTTC
CASSPSDSYGYTF
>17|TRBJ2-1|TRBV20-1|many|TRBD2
TGCAGTGCTAGACCCAGCGGGAGAGAAAGCTCCTACAATGAGCAGTTCTTC
CSARPSGRESSYNEQFF
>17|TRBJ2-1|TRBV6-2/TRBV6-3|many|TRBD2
TGTGCCAGCAGTTACTCGACGCGGGGGGACTCCTACAATGAGCAGTTCTTC
CASSYSTRGDSYNEQFF
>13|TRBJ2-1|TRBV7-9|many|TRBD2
TGTGCCAGCAGCTCGAGACTAGCGGATGAGCAGTTCTTC
CASSSRLADEQFF
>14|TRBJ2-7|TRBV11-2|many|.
TGTGCCAGCAGCTTTGGCAGGGGTGCCTACGAGCAGTACTTC
CASSFGRGAYEQYF
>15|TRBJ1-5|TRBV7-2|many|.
TGTGCCAGCAGCCCAGTAGAGGGGAGCAATCAGCCCCAGCATTTT
CASSPVEGSNQPQHF
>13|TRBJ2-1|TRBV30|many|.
TGTGCCTGGAGTGTACAGGTTCACAATGAGCAGTTCTTC
CAWSVQVHNEQFF
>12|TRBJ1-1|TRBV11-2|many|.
TGTGCCAGCGGATCCCCACCGCAAGAAGCTTTCTTT
CASGSPPQEAFF
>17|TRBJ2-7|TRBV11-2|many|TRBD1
TGTGCCAGCAGCTTAGTAGGGTCCGGGACAGGAAACTACGAGCAGTACTTC
CASSLVGSGTGNYEQYF
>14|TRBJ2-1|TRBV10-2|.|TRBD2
TGCGCCAGCAGTGGAGCGGGGGTCTACAATGAGCAGTTCTTC
CASSGAGVYNEQFF
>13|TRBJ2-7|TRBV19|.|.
TGTGCCAGTAGTAAGTCGCTGAGCGCCGAGCAGTACTTC
CASSKSLSAEQYF
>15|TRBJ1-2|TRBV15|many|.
TGTGCCACCAGCAGAGAGGGCAGGGCCTCCTATGGCTACACCTTC
CATSREGRASYGYTF
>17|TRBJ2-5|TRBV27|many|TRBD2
TGTGCCAGCAGTTTATGGGGGACTAGCGGGTACCAAGAGACCCAGTACTTC
CASSLWGTSGYQETQYF
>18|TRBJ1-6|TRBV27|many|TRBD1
TGTGCCAGCAGTTTAAGGGGACAGGAGAGCTCCTATAATTCACCCCTCCACTTT
CASSLRGQESSYNSPLHF
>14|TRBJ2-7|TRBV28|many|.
TGTGCCAGCAGACCCCCCGGGACTTACTACGAGCAGTACTTC
CASRPPGTYYEQYF
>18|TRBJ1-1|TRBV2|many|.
TGTGCCAGCAGGGAGGAAAGGGGCGGTCGTCTAGGTGGCACTGAAGCTTTCTTT
CASREERGGRLGGTEAFF
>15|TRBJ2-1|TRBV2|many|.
TGTGCCAGCAGGAAGTTGGGGACCCTTCACGATGAGCAGTTCTTC
CASRKLGTLHDEQFF
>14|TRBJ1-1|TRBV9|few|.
TGTGCCAGCAGCCCCCCCCAGGGGCTTCGTGAAGCTTTCTTT
CASSPPQGLREAFF
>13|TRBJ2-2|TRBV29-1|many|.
TGCAGCGTCGTACAGGGGGGGACCGGGGAGCTGTTTTTT
CSVVQGGTGELFF
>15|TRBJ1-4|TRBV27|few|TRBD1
TGTGCCAGCAGACAAAGGACAGGGCCTAATGAAAAACTGTTTTTT
CASRQRTGPNEKLFF
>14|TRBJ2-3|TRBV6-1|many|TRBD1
TGTGCCAGCAAGACAGGGGGGTTCACAGATACGCAGTATTTT
CASKTGGFTDTQYF
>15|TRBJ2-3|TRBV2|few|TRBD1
TGTGCCAGCAGTCCGGGGACAGGTTATACAGATACGCAGTATTTT
CASSPGTGYTDTQYF
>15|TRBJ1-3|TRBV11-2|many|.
TGTGCCAGCAGCCCCCGGAGGGTGTCTGGAAACACCATATATTTT
CASSPRRVSGNTIYF
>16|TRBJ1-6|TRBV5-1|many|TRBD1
TGCGCCAGCAGCTGGACAGGGAGCTCCTATAATTCACCCCTCCACTTT
CASSWTGSSYNSPLHF
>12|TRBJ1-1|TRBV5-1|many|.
TGTGCCAGCAAGAACCCAAACACTGAAGCTTTCTTT
CASKNPNTEAFF
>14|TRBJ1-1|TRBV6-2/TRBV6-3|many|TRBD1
TGTGCCAGCAGTTACCAAAGACAGGGGCATGAAGCTTTCTTT
CASSYQRQGHEAFF
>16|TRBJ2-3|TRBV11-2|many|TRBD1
TGTGCCAGCAGCCCGACGCCGGACAGGGGCGGAGATACGCAGTATTTT
CASSPTPDRGGDTQYF
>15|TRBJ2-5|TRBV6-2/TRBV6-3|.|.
TGTGCCAGCAGTTACGTATCGGGAGTTGGGGAGACCCAGTACTTC
CASSYVSGVGETQYF
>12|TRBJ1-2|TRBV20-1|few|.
TGCAGTGCTAGGTGGAGGGACTCTGGCTACACCTTC
CSARWRDSGYTF
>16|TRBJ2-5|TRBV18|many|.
TGTGCCAGCTCACCACAATCCCAACGGGCCCAAGAGACCCAGTACTTC
CASSPQSQRAQETQYF
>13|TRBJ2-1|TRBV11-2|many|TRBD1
TGTGCCAGCAGCTTTGGGACAGTGACTGAGCAGTTCTTC
CASSFGTVTEQFF
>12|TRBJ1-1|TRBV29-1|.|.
TGCAGCGTCCCGCGGGGGCGAAGTGAAGCTTTCTTT
CSVPRGRSEAFF
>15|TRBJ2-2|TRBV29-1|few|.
TGCAGCGTTGAGGTTGCGGGCGGGGACACCGGGGAGCTGTTTTTT
CSVEVAGGDTGELFF
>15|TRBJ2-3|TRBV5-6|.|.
TGTGCCAGCAGCTTATTAGGTACTAGCACAGATACGCAGTATTTT
CASSLLGTSTDTQYF
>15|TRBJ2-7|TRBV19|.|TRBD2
TGTGCCAGCGGACTAGCGGGGGGTCCCAGGAACGAGCAGTACTTC
CASGLAGGPRNEQYF
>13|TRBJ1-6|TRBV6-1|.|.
TGTGCCAGCAGATATCTCGCGGATTCACCCCTCCACTTT
CASRYLADSPLHF
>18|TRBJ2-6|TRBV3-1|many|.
TGTGCCAGCAGCCAAGATGCCCCTATTACCTCTGGGGCCAACGTCCTGACTTTC
CASSQDAPITSGANVLTF
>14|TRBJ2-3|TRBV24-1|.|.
TGTGCCACAGGGAGGGGGTCTCGCACAGATACGCAGTATTTT
CATGRGSRTDTQYF
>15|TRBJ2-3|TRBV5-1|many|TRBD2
TGCGCCAGCAGCTTGGGAGCGGGGGAGGGAGATACGCAGTATTTT
CASSLGAGEGDTQYF
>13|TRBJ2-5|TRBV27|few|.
TGTGCCAGCAAAAGGGAGGGGGGGGAGACCCAGTACTTC
CASKREGGETQYF
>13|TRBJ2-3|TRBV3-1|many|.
TGTGCCAGCAGCCATCGTTTCGGGGGTACGCAGTATTTT
CASSHRFGGTQYF
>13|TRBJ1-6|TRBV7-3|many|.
TGTGCCAGCAGCCCCGCAGGATCTGCCCCCCTCCACTTT
CASSPAGSAPLHF
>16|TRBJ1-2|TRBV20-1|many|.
TGCAGTGCTAGAGAGAGACCGGGACGGATTAACTATGGCTACACCTTC
CSARERPGRINYGYTF
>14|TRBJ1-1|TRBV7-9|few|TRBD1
TGTGCCAGCAGCTTGTCACAGGGGAGCACTGAAGCTTTCTTT
CASSLSQGSTEAFF
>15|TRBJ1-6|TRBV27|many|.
TGTGCCAGCGGGGGGGCCTTCTCCTATAATTCACCCCTCCACTTT
CASGGAFSYNSPLHF
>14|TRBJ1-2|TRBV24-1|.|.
TGTGCCACCAGTGATCCAGGACAGAACTATGGCTACACCTTC
CATSDPGQNYGYTF
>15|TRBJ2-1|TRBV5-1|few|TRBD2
TGCGCCAGCAGCTTGCCCGCGGGAGGGATAAATGAGCAGTTCTTC
CASSLPAGGINEQFF
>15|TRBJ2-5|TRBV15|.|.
TGTGCCACCAGCAGATCGGGACGGAAAGAAGAGACCCAGTACTTC
CATSRSGRKEETQYF
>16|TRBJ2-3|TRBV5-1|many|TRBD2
TGCGCCAGCAGCTTGAGGACTAGCGGGACCACAGATACGCAGTATTTT
CASSLRTSGTTDTQYF